The 9 T cell receptor beta chains given below trace back to one sample, sequenced in a study of blood T cells in healthy people across ages. PCR was performed a second time for about 7 to 12 cycles using a sample-barcoded 5' primer and a J-beta primer mix. Each CDR3 protein gets one entry after TCRdb re-called the 5' RACE reads with MiXCR. This table has around 320,000 distinct CDR3 sequences, 25% to 30% appearing once. Input material: blood. These receptors were taken from a woman in her 70s in good health.

This clonotype was detected only a few times. This rearrangement joins TRBV28 to TRBJ2-2; D unresolved. Trimming took 1 base from V and 6 from J, leaving 6 bases between them. The CDR3 covers 13 residues. CDR1 and CDR2 from the germline V gene are MDHEN and SYDVKM. Here the CDR3 reads CASSLFLAGELFF. In DNA form, the CDR3 reads TGTGCCAGCAGTTTATTTCTAGCCGGGGAGCTGTTTTTT.

This clonotype was detected a few times. The chain has TRBV20-1 and TRBJ2-1; D is unclear. This CDR3 comprises 12 residues. V lost 7 bases and J 0 bases, leaving 7 bases between the germline ends. Germline values: CDR1 DFQATT, CDR2 SNEGSKA (reference sequence). CDR3 protein: CSVLSSYNEQFF. The CDR3, as DNA: TGCAGTGTTCTGAGCTCCTACAATGAGCAGTTCTTC.

V gene TRBV6-1 combines with J gene TRBJ2-7; D is unclear. This CDR3 is 12 amino acids long. The germline V and J ends were trimmed by 7 bases and 3 bases, with 10 bases remaining between them. CDR1 and CDR2 (germline): MNHNS, SASEGT. CDR3 bases: TGTGCCAGCACCCTCTGGGACTACGAGCAGTACTTC. Its translation is CASTLWDYEQYF.

J is TRBJ2-1 and V is TRBV11-2, with D possibly being TRBD1 (6 bases). TRBJ2-7 matches the DNA end more closely, so the J call is doubtful. Germline V gene lookup returns CDR1 SGHAT and CDR2 FQNNGV. The CDR3 sequence is 16 residues long. The CDR3 spells CASSLDRAGEGYEQYF. CDR3 DNA sequence: TGTGCCAGCAGCTTAGATCGGGCAGGGGAAGGCTACGAGCAGTACTTC.

The chain recombines TRBV6-5 with TRBJ2-1, with D perhaps TRBD2 (6 bases). The J call may be wrong; the DNA end is better matched by TRBJ2-5. CDR1 is MNHEY and CDR2 is SVGAGI in the germline V gene. The CDR3 runs 14 residues. The CDR3 sequence is CASRGDFSGRTQYF. In DNA, the CDR3 is TGTGCCAGCAGAGGGGACTTCTCGGGACGGACCCAGTACTTC.

The chain is built from TRBV12-3 or TRBV12-4 and TRBJ1-2, with D unresolved. V lost 5 bases and J 5 bases, leaving 15 bases between the germline ends. The CDR3 has 14 residues. This CDR3 is CASSPRGAYYGYTF. CDR3 in DNA: TGTGCCAGCAGTCCCCGCGGAGCTTATTATGGCTACACCTTC.

The chain combines TRBV4-3 with TRBJ1-6; D perhaps matches TRBD1 (5 bases). The CDR3 length is 17 residues. Trimming cost V 3 bases and J 10 bases, with 22 bases left between them. CDR1 is LGHNA and CDR2 is YSLEER in the germline V gene. The CDR3 loop reads CASSHPDGKPGESPLHF. DNA of the CDR3: TGCGCCAGCAGCCACCCGGACGGGAAACCGGGGGAATCACCCCTCCACTTT.

This rearrangement joins TRBV24-1 to TRBJ2-7; 9 positions agree with TRBD2. Germline V gene sequence: CDR1 KGHDR, CDR2 SFDVKD. Unmatched junction bases numbered 7, after V lost 4 bases and J lost 7 bases. The CDR3 has 14 amino acids. This CDR3 is CATSDGGRANEQYF. The DNA of the CDR3 is TGTGCCACCAGTGACGGCGGGAGGGCTAATGAGCAGTACTTC.

This clonotype was observed a handful of times. CDR3 bases: TGCGCCAGCAATAGCGTCAAACCCGGACAGGACCAAGAGACCCAGTACTTC. It encodes CASNSVKPGQDQETQYF. The chain carries TRBV5-1 and TRBJ2-5, with TRBD1 matching over 7 bases. Germline-derived CDR1 and CDR2 are SGHRS and YFSETQ. J gave up 0 bases and V 6 bases, and 14 bases lay outside the gene matches. The CDR3 runs to 17 residues.